This T cell receptor (beta chain) derives from a study of beta chain features in type 1 diabetes. Expressed TCRB transcripts were sequenced because the entire RNA isolate underwent reverse transcription. Deep immunoSEQ sequencing covered naive, central memory and regulatory T cell samples. Sequencing used immunoSEQ multiplex PCR; TCRdb keeps in-frame clones, though not all of them. Of 110,000 to 150,000 clones listed, less than 10% are singletons. Sorting of CD4+ naive, central memory, regulatory and stem cell-like memory cells was performed via CD45RO/CCR7/CD25/CD127/CD95/CD27. The V gene's germline CDR1 is SGHDN and CDR2 FVKESK. The length of the CDR3 is 14 residues. The V end was cut by 1 base, the J end by 3 bases, with 9 bases between. There are a few counts of this clone.

The chain carries TRBV14 and TRBJ1-2; the D gene is possibly TRBD1 (6 bases). The receptor was derived from a woman aged 40 to 49 in good health. Sequenced sample: central memory CD4+ T cells from blood. The CDR3 DNA is TGTGCCAGCAGCCAAGCACAGGGACACTATGGCTACACCTTC. Translating it yields CASSQAQGHYGYTF.